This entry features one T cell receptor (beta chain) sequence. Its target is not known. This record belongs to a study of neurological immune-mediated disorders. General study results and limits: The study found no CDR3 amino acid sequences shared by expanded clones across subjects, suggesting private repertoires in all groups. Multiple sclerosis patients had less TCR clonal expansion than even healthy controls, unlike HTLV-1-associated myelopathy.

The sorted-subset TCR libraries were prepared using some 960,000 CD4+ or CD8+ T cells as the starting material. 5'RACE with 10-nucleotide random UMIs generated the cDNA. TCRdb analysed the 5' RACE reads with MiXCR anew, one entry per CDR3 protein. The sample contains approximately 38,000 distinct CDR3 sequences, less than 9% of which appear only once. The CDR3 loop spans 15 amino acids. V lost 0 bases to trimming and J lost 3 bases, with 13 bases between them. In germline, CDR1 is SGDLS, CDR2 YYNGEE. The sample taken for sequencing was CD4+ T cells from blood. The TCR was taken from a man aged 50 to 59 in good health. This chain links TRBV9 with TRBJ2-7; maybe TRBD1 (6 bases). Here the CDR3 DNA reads TGTGCCAGCAGCGTAGGTATGGGACAAAACTACGAGCAGTACTTC. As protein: CASSVGMGQNYEQYF.